Sequencing of this T cell receptor beta chain was carried out in a study of CD8 T cells in ankylosing spondylitis. The CDR3 spans 13 residues. The V gene's germline CDR1 is ENHRY and CDR2 SYGVKD. The V segment lost 10 bases and the J segment 0 bases; nucleotides outside the gene matches: 6. MiXCR was run by TCRdb on the 5' RACE reads, yielding one entry per CDR3 protein. The data contain around 150,000 distinct CDR3 sequences, about 42% of them singletons. This clonotype occurred many times. The chain combines TRBV10-3 with TRBJ2-7; 7 nucleotides align to TRBD1. The sequenced sample consisted of synovial fluid, either unsorted or a sorted T cell fraction (not recorded which). This TCR derives from a male donor with ankylosing spondylitis. The CDR3: CATGTVYSYEQYF. Written as DNA, the CDR3 is TGTGCCACAGGGACAGTTTACTCCTACGAGCAGTACTTC.